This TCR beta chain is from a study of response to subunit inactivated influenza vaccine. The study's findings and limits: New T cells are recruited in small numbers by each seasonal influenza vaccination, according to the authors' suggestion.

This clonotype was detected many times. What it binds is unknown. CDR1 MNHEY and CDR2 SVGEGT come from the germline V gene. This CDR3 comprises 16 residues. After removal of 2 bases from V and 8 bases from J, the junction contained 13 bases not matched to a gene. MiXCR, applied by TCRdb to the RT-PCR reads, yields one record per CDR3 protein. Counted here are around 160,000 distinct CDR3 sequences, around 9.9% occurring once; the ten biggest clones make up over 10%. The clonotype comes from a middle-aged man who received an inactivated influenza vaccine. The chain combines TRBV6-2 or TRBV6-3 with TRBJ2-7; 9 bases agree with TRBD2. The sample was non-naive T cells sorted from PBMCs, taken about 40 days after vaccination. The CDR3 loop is CASSYATSGRLTKQYF. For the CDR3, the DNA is TGTGCCAGCAGTTACGCGACTAGCGGTAGGCTTACGAAGCAGTACTTC.